This is a list of T cell receptor beta chains from one sample in a study of blood T cell repertoires in COVID-19. Libraries were prepared by immunoSEQ multiplex PCR; TCRdb keeps only in-frame clonotypes and omits some of them. The data show fewer than 350,000 clones, 70% to 90% seen once. Source material: peripheral blood. These receptors originate from a man aged 18 to 29 with active or convalescent COVID-19. Both conserved end residues are part of each CDR3. A D gene is named only where the DNA matches it firmly. A row's size may be missing; if present it is once, few, many or a size class.

-	TRBV4-3	19	TRBJ2-6	TRBD2	CASSRQPLAGKSGANVLTF	TGCGCCAGCAGCCGACAGCCACTAGCGGGGAAATCTGGGGCCAACGTCCTGACTTTC
-	TRBV9	12	TRBJ2-3	-	CASSIQADTQYF	TGTGCCAGCAGCATCCAGGCGGATACGCAGTATTTT
-	TRBV2	13	TRBJ1-5	-	CASSVGRNQPQHF	TGTGCCAGCAGTGTGGGCAGGAATCAGCCCCAGCATTTT
-	TRBV5-1	14	TRBJ2-5	TRBD1	CASSSRTGLETQYF	TGCGCCAGCAGCTCAAGGACAGGACTGGAGACCCAGTACTTC
few	TRBV12-3/TRBV12-4	12	TRBJ1-5	-	CASTDSDQPQHF	TGTGCCAGCACCGACAGTGATCAGCCCCAGCATTTT
-	TRBV9	16	TRBJ2-5	-	CASSALLVEGQETQYF	TGTGCCAGCAGCGCCCTCCTAGTGGAAGGACAAGAGACCCAGTACTTC
-	TRBV11-2	14	TRBJ1-2	-	CASSFQGWGYGYTF	TGTGCCAGCAGCTTTCAGGGGTGGGGCTATGGCTACACCTTC
-	TRBV5-4	13	TRBJ1-1	-	CASSSGDNTEAFF	TGTGCCAGCAGCTCAGGGGATAACACTGAAGCTTTCTTT
-	TRBV7-9	14	TRBJ1-4	TRBD1	CASSLGQGSEKLFF	TGTGCCAGCAGCCTGGGACAGGGAAGTGAAAAACTGTTTTTT
-	TRBV2	14	TRBJ2-7	-	CASSNTGVPNEQYF	TGTGCCAGCAGTAATACCGGGGTTCCGAACGAGCAGTACTTC
-	TRBV6-4	14	TRBJ1-2	-	CASSPTGSNYGYTF	TGTGCCAGCAGTCCGACAGGATCTAACTATGGCTACACCTTC
once	TRBV2	13	TRBJ2-2	-	CASSDGDTGELFF	TGTGCCAGCAGTGACGGGGACACCGGGGAGCTGTTTTTT
once	TRBV6-5	11	TRBJ2-7	TRBD1	CATLRGDRANF	TGTGCCACCCTCAGAGGGGACAGGGCTAATTTC
-	TRBV2	14	TRBJ2-1	TRBD2	CASRSGGGSLEQFF	TGTGCCAGCAGATCAGGCGGGGGGTCGCTGGAGCAGTTCTTC
once	TRBV10-3	20	TRBJ1-4	-	CAISEVYGGHIATGNEKLFF	TGTGCCATCAGTGAAGTTTATGGGGGACACATAGCAACGGGGAATGAAAAACTGTTTTTT
-	TRBV25-1	15	TRBJ1-5	-	CASSEGLGSNQPQHF	TGTGCCAGCAGTGAGGGGCTAGGTAGCAATCAGCCCCAGCATTTT
-	TRBV27	15	TRBJ1-2	-	CASSLSDRILGSYTF	TGTGCCAGCAGTTTATCTGACAGAATCCTCGGTAGCTACACCTTC
few	TRBV3-1/TRBV3-2	20	TRBJ2-5	TRBD2	CASSQVGSGGANRGSETQYF	TGTGCCAGCAGCCAAGTCGGTAGCGGGGGGGCCAATCGTGGTTCGGAGACCCAGTACTTC
-	TRBV19	15	TRBJ1-2	TRBD1	CASSPGTVENYGYTF	TGTGCCAGTAGTCCCGGGACAGTAGAAAACTATGGCTACACCTTC
-	TRBV14	13	TRBJ2-5	-	CASSQVIGETQYF	TGTGCCAGCAGCCAAGTTATCGGAGAGACCCAGTACTTC
-	TRBV9	15	TRBJ2-3	TRBD2	CASSAGGARLDTQYF	TGTGCCAGCAGCGCCGGGGGGGCGCGGTTGGATACGCAGTATTTT
-	TRBV2	15	TRBJ2-7	TRBD2	CASSNGLAGGREQYF	TGTGCCAGCAGCAACGGACTAGCGGGGGGTAGGGAGCAGTACTTC
-	TRBV7-9	11	TRBJ1-2	TRBD1	CASNTGGGYTF	TGTGCCAGCAACACAGGGGGAGGCTACACCTTC
-	TRBV6-2/TRBV6-3	15	TRBJ2-1	TRBD2	CASSYRTSGLNEQFF	TGTGCCAGCAGTTACAGGACTAGCGGGCTCAATGAGCAGTTCTTC